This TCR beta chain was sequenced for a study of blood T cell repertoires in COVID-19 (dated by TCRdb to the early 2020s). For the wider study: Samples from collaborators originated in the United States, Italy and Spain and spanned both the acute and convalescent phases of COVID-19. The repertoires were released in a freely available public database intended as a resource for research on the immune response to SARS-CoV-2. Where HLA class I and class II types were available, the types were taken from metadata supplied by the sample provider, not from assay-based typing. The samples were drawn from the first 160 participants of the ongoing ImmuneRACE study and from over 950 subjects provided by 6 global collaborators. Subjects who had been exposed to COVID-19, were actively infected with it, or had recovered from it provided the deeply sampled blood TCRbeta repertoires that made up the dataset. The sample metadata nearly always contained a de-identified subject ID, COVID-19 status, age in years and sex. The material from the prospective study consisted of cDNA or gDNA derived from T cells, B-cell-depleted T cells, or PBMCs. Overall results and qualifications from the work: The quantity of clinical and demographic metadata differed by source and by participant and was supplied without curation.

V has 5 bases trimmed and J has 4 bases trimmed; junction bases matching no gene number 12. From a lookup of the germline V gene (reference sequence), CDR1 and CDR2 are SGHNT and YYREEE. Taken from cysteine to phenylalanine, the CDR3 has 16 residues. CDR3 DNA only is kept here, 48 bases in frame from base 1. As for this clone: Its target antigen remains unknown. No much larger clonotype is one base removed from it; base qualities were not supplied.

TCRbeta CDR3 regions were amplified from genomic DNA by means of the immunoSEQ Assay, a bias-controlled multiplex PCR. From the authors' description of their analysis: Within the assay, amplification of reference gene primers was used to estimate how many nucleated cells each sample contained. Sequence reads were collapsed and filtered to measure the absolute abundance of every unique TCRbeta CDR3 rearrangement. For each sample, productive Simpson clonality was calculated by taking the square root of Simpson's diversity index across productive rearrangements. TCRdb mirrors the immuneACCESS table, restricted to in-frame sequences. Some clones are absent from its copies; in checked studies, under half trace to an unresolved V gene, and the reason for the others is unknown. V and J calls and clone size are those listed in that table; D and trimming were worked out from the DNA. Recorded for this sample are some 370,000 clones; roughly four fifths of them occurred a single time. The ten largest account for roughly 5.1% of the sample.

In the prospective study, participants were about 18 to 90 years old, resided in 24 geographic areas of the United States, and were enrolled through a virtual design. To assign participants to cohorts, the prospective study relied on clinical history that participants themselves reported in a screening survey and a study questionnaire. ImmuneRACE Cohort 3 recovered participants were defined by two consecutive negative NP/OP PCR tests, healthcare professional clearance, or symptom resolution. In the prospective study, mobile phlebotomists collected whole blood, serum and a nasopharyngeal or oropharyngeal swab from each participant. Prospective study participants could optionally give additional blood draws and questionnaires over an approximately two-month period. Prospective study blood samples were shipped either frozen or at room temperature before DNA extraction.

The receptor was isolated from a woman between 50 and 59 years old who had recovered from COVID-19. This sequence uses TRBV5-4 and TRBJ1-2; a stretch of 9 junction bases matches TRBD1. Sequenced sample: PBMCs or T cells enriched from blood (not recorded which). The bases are TGTGCCAGCAGATCCGGTGACAGGGGGGACTTCTATGGCTACACCTTC. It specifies CASRSGDRGDFYGYTF. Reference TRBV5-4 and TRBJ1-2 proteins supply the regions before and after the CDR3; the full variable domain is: ETGVTQSPTHLIKTRGQQVTLRCSSQSGHNTVSWYQQALGQGPQFIFQYYREEENGRGNFPPRFSGLQFPNYSSELNVNALELDDSALYLCASRSGDRGDFYGYTFGSGTRLTVV.